These 8 T cell receptor beta chains originate from one sample sequenced in a study of T-cell reconstitution after alpha-beta-depleted transplantation in children. Unique molecular identifiers were built into the TCRbeta library. TCRdb reanalysed the PCR reads using MiXCR and keeps one entry per CDR3 protein. The sample holds 200,000 to 250,000 distinct CDR3 sequences; about 9.5% are singletons and the top ten take less than 8%. This material consisted of PBMCs from the stem cell graft donor, taken from the stem cell graft. Source of these receptors: a human donor who donated a stem cell graft to a child with acute lymphoblastic leukemia.

This clonotype has a handful of counts. The gene calls are TRBV20-1 and TRBJ1-5; no clear D. Germline V gene sequence: CDR1 DFQATT, CDR2 SNEGSKA (reference sequence). V dropped 2 bases and J dropped 3 bases, with 8 bases sitting between them. This CDR3 contains 13 residues. CDR3 loop: CSARSGNNQPQHF. Written as DNA, the CDR3 is TGCAGTGCTAGATCCGGAAACAATCAGCCCCAGCATTTT.

The chain is built from TRBV7-6 and TRBJ2-6, with TRBD1 matching 7 bases. The CDR3 is 19 amino acids. Losses at the gene ends were 5 bases for V and 5 bases for J; bases not matched to a gene: 18. Germline CDR1 is SGHVS and CDR2 is FNYEAQ. CDR3 in DNA: TGTGCCAGCAGCCCATCGCCGAGGACAGGCCTACTTAGGGCCAACGTCCTGACTTTC. Amino acids: CASSPSPRTGLLRANVLTF. Filled out from reference TRBV7-6 and TRBJ2-6, the complete variable domain reads GAGVSQSPRYKVTKRGQDVALRCDPISGHVSLYWYRQALGQGPEFLTYFNYEAQQDKSGLPNDRFSAERPEGSISTLTIQRTEQRDSAMYRCASSPSPRTGLLRANVLTFGAGSRLTVL.

This clonotype was seen repeatedly, ten times or more. The gene calls are TRBV4-3 and TRBJ2-3; 8 positions agree with TRBD1. The V gene end was trimmed by 4 bases and the J gene end by 7 bases; junction bases not matched to a gene: 16. The CDR3 totals 17 residues. Germline V gene data show CDR1 as LGHNA and CDR2 as YSLEER. The CDR3 is CASSPRTGSHSIYTQYF. CDR3 bases: TGCGCCAGCAGCCCTAGGACAGGGTCCCACTCGATCTATACGCAGTATTTT.

This clonotype was observed many times. This chain uses TRBV6-5 with TRBJ2-3; D unclear. CDR1 and CDR2 (germline): MNHEY, SVGAGI. The CDR3 sequence is 15 residues long. V dropped 0 bases and J dropped 0 bases, with 7 bases sitting between them. The CDR3 spells CASSYSVRSTDTQYF. DNA for the CDR3: TGTGCCAGCAGTTACTCGGTGAGGAGCACAGATACGCAGTATTTT.

This clonotype came up a few times. The chain combines TRBV5-1 with TRBJ2-1; 10 bases map to TRBD1. The junction had 10 bases not matched to a gene; V was cut back by 0 bases and J by 7 bases. Germline V CDR1 and CDR2: SGHRS, YFSETQ. The CDR3 spans 17 residues. The CDR3 here is CASSLGPDRGLGNEQFF. The CDR3 DNA reads as TGCGCCAGCAGCTTGGGCCCTGACAGGGGGCTGGGAAATGAGCAGTTCTTC.

This clonotype was detected only a few times. The chain is built from TRBV6-5 and TRBJ2-7; tentatively, D is TRBD2 (6 bases). CDR1 is MNHEY and CDR2 is SVGAGI in the germline V gene. V was cut by 5 bases and J by 2 bases, with 16 bases left in between. The CDR3 consists of 15 residues. The CDR3 DNA reads as TGTGCCAGCAGTCACGGAGGAGGGTTTACCTACGAGCAGTACTTC. Its protein product is CASSHGGGFTYEQYF.

This clonotype was counted at least ten times. This chain links TRBV27 with TRBJ1-5; TRBD1 aligns across 8 bases. The CDR3 has 15 amino acids. V was pared by 5 bases and J by 6 bases, with 9 bases of the junction left unmatched. Germline CDR1 is MNHEY and CDR2 is SMNVEV (reference sequence). This CDR3 reads CASSPTTDRVQPQHF. The CDR3 DNA follows: TGTGCCAGCAGTCCGACAACGGACAGGGTTCAGCCCCAGCATTTT.

This clonotype was counted many times. The V call is TRBV6-5, the J call TRBJ1-2; 8 bases line up with TRBD1. V trimming: 4 bases; J trimming: 6 bases; junction bases outside the gene matches: 7. CDR1 MNHEY and CDR2 SVGAGI come from the germline V gene. The CDR3 covers 14 residues. The CDR3 protein is CASSSQGALHGYTF. The CDR3 DNA reads as TGTGCCAGCAGTTCCCAGGGGGCGCTTCATGGCTACACCTTC.